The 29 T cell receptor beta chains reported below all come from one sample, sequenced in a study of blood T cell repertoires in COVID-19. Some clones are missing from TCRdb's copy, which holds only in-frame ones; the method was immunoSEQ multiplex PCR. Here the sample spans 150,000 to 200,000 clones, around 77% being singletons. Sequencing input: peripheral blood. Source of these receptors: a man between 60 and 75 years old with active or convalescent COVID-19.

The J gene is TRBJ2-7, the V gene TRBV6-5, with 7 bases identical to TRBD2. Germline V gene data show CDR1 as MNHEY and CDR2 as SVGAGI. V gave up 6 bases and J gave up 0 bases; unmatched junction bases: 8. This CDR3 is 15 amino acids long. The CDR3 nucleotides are TGTGCCAGCAGCGAGGGGCTAGCGGACTCCTACGAGCAGTACTTC. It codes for CASSEGLADSYEQYF.

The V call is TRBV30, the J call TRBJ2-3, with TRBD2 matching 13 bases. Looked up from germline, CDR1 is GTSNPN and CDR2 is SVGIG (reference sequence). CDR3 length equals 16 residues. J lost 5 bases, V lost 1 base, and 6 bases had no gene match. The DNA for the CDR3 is TGTGCCTGGAGTGAAGGACTAGCGGGAGTAGGAGATACGCAGTATTTT. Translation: CAWSEGLAGVGDTQYF.

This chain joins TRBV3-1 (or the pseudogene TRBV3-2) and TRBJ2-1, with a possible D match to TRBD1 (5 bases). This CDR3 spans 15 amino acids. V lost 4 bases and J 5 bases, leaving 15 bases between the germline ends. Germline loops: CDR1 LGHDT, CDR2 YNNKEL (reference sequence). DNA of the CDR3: TGTGCCAGCAGCCTCCTAGGGCCCAGGGACAATGAGCAGTTCTTC. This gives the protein CASSLLGPRDNEQFF.

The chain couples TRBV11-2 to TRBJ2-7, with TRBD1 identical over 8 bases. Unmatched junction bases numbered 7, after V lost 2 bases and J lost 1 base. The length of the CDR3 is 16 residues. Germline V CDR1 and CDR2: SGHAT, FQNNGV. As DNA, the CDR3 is TGTGCCAGCAGCTTAAATTCAGGGGGCGGGTCCTACGAGCAGTACTTC. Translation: CASSLNSGGGSYEQYF.

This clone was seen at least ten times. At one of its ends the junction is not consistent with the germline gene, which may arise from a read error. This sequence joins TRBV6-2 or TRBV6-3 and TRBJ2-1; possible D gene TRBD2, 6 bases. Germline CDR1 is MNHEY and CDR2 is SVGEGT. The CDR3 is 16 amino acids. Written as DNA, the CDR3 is TGTGCCAGCAGTTACTCGATAGGGGACTCCCACAATGAGCAGTTCTTC. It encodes CASSYSIGDSHNEQFF.

Written as DNA, the CDR3 is TGTGCCAGCATCCCCGGGGGAGAGGGAAACACTGAAGCTTTCTTT. Its translation: CASIPGGEGNTEAFF. V usage is TRBV6-5 and J usage is TRBJ1-1; D is perhaps TRBD1 (5 bases). CDR1 MNHEY and CDR2 SVGAGI come from the germline V gene. V lost 7 bases, J lost 2 bases, and 17 bases lay in between. CDR3 length equals 15 residues.

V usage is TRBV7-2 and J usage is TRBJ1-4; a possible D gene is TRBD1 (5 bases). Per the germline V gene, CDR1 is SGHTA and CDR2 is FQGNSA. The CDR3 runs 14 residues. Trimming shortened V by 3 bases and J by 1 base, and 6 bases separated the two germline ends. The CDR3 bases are TGTGCCAGCAGCTTTCAGGGAACTAATGAAAAACTGTTTTTT. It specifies CASSFQGTNEKLFF.

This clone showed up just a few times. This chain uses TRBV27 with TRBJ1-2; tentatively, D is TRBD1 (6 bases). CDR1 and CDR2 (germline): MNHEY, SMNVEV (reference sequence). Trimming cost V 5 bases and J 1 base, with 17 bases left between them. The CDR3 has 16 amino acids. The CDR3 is CASSRGGAVGNYGYTF. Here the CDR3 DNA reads TGTGCCAGCAGTCGCGGGGGGGCTGTGGGTAACTATGGCTACACCTTC.

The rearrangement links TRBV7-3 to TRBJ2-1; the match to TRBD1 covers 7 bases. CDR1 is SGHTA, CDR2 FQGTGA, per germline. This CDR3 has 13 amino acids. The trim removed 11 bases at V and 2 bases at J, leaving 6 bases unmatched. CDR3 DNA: TGTGCCTCCAGGGGGAATGCCTACAATGAGCAGTTCTTC. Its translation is CASRGNAYNEQFF. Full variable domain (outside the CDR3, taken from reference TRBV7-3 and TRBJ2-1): GAGVSQTPSNKVTEKGKYVELRCDPISGHTALYWYRQSLGQGPEFLIYFQGTGAADDSGLPNDRFFAVRPEGSVSTLKIQRTERGDSAVYLCASRGNAYNEQFFGPGTRLTVL.

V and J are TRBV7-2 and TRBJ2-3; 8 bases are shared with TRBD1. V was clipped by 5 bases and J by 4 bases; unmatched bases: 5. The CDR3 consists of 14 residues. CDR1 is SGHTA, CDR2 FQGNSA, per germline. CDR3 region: CASSEGQGPDTQYF. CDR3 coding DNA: TGTGCCAGCAGCGAAGGACAGGGACCAGATACGCAGTATTTT.

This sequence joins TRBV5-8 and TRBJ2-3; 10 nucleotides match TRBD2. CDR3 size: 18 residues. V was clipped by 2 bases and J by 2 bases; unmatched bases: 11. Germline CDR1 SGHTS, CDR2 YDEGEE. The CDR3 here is CASSFVAGGPVYTDTQYF. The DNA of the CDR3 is TGTGCCAGCAGCTTTGTAGCGGGAGGCCCGGTTTACACAGATACGCAGTATTTT.

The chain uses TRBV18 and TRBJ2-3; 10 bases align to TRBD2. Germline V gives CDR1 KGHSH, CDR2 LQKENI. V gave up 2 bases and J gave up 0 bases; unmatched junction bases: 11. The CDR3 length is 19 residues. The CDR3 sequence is CASSPVTSGITPSTDTQYF. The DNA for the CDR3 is TGTGCCAGCTCACCAGTCACTAGCGGGATTACTCCTAGCACAGATACGCAGTATTTT. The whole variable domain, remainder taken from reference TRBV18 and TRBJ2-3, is NAGVMQNPRHLVRRRGQEARLRCSPMKGHSHVYWYRQLPEEGLKFMVYLQKENIIDESGMPKERFSAEFPKEGPSILRIQQVVRGDSAAYFCASSPVTSGITPSTDTQYFGPGTRLTVL.

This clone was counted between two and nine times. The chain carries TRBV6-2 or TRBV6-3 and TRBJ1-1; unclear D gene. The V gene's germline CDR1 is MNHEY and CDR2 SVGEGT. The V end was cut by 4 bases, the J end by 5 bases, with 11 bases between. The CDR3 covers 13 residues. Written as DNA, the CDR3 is TGTGCCAGCAGTTTTCCATTGTTGACTGAAGCTTTCTTT. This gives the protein CASSFPLLTEAFF.

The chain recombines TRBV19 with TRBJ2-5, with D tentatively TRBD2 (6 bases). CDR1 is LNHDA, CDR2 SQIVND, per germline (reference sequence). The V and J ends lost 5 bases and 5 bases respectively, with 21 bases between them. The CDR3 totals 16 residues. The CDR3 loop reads CASSPRRRGVAETQYF. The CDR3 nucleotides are TGTGCCAGTAGTCCCCGCCGGAGGGGAGTGGCGGAGACCCAGTACTTC.

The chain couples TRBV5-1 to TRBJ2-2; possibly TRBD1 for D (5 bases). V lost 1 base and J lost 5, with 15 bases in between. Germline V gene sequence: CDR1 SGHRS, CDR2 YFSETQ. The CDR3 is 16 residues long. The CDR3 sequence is CASSLSRADTTGELFF. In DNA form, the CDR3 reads TGCGCCAGCAGCTTGAGCAGGGCCGACACTACCGGGGAGCTGTTTTTT.

CDR3 in DNA: TGTGCCAGCAGCTACACCGGGGAGCTGTTTTTT. It translates to CASSYTGELFF. This chain connects TRBV12-3 or TRBV12-4 to TRBJ2-2; no clear D gene. This CDR3 region has 11 residues. With 6 bases removed from V and 3 bases from J, the gap between germline ends came to 2 bases.

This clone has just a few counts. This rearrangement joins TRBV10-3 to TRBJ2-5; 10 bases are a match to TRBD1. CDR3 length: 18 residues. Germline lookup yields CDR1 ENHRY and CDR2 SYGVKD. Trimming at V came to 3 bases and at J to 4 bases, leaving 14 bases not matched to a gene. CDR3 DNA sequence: TGTGCCATCAGTGACTCGGGACAGGGGTCTTTAGTTAGAGAGACCCAGTACTTC. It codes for CAISDSGQGSLVRETQYF.

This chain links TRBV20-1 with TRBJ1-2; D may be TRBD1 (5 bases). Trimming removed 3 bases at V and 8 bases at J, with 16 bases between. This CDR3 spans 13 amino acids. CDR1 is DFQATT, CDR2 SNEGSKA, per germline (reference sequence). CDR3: CSASRSGLSGYTF. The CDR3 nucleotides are TGCAGTGCTAGTCGGTCAGGGCTTAGCGGCTACACCTTC.

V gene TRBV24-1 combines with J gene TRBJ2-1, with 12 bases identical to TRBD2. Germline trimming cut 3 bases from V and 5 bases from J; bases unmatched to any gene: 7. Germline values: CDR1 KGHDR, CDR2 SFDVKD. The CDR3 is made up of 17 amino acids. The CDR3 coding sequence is TGTGCCACCAGTGATCATAGGACTAGCGGGACTAACAATGAGCAGTTCTTC. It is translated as CATSDHRTSGTNNEQFF.

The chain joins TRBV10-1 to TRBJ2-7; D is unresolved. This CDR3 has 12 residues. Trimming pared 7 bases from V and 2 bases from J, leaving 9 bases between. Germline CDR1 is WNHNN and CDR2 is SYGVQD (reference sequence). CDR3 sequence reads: CASKNSPYEQYF. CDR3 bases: TGCGCCAGCAAAAACAGCCCCTACGAGCAGTACTTC.

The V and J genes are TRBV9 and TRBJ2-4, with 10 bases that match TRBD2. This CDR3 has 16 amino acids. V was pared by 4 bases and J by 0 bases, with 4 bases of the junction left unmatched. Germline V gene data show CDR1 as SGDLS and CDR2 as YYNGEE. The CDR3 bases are TGTGCCAGCAGCTTTACTAGCGGGGTAGCCAAAAACATTCAGTACTTC. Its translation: CASSFTSGVAKNIQYF.

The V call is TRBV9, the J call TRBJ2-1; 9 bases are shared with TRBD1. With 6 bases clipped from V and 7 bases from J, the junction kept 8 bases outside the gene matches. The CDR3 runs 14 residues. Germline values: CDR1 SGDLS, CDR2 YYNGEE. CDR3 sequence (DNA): TGTGCCAGCACACAGGGGGCGGCACGTAATGAGCAGTTCTTC. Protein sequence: CASTQGAARNEQFF.

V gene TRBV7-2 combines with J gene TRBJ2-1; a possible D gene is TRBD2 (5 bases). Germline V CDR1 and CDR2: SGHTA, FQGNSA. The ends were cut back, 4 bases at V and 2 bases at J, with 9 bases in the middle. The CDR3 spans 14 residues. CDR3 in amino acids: CASSSGIAYNEQFF. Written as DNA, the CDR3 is TGTGCCAGCAGCTCCGGGATAGCCTACAATGAGCAGTTCTTC.

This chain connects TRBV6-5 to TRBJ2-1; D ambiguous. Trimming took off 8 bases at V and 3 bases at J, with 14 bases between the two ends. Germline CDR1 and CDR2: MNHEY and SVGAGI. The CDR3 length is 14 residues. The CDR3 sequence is CASRVSVSYNEQFF. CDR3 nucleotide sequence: TGTGCCAGCCGCGTTAGTGTTAGCTACAATGAGCAGTTCTTC.

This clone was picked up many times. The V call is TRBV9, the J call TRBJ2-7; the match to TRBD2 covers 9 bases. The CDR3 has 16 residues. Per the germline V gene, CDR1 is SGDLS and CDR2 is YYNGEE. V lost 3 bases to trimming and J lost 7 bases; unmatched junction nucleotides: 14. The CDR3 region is CASSDSSGSGLREQYF. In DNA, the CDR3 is TGTGCCAGCAGCGATAGTAGCGGGAGTGGGTTGAGGGAGCAGTACTTC.

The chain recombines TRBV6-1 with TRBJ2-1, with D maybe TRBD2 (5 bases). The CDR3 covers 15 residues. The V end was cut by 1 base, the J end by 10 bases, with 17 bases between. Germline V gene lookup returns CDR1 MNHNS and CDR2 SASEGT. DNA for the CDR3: TGTGCCAGCAGTGAAGTATGGCGTCTAGCAGTGGAGCAGTTCTTC. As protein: CASSEVWRLAVEQFF.

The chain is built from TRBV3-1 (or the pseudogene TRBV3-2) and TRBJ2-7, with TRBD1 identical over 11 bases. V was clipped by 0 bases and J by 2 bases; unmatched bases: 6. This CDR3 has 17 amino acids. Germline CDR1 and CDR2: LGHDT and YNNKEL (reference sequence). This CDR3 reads CASSQDRGQGETYEQYF. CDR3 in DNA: TGTGCCAGCAGCCAAGATAGGGGACAGGGGGAGACCTACGAGCAGTACTTC.

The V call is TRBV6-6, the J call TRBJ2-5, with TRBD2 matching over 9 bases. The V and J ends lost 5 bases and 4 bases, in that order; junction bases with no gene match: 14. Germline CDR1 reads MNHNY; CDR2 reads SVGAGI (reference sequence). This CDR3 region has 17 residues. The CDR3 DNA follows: TGTGCCAGCAGTCGCATCCTAGCGGGATCGATTCCAGAGACCCAGTACTTC. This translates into CASSRILAGSIPETQYF.

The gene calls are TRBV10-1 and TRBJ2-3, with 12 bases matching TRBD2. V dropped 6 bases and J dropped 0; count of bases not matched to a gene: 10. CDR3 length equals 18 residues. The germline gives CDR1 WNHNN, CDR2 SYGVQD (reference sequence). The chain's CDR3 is CASSPTSGRPLSTDTQYF. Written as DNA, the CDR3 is TGCGCCAGCAGCCCTACTAGCGGGAGGCCCCTCAGCACAGATACGCAGTATTTT.